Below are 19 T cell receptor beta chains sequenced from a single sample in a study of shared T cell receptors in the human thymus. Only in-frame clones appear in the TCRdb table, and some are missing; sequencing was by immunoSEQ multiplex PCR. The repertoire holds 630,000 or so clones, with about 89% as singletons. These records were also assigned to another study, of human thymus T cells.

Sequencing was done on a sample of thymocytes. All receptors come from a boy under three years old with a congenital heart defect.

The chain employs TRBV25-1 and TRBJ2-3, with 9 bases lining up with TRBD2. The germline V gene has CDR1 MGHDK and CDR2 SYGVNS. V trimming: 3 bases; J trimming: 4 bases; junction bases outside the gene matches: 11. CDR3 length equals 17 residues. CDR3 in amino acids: CASSEGIAGVGADTQYF. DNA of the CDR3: TGTGCCAGCAGTGAGGGCATAGCGGGAGTCGGGGCAGATACGCAGTATTTT. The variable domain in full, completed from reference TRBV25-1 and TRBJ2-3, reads EADIYQTPRYLVIGTGKKITLECSQTMGHDKMYWYQQDPGMELHLIHYSYGVNSTEKGDLSSESTVSRIRTEHFPLTLESARPSHTSQYLCASSEGIAGVGADTQYFGPGTRLTVL.

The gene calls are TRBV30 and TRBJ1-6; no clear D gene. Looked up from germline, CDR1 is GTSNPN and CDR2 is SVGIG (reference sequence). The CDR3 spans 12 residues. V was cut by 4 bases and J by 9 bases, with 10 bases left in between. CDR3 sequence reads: CAWILPGSPLHF. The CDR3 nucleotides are TGTGCCTGGATCCTCCCGGGTTCACCCCTCCACTTT.

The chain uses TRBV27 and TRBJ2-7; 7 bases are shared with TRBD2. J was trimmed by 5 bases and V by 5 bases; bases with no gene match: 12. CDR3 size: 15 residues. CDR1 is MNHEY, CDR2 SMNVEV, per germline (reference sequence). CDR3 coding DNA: TGTGCCAGCAGTCCTACCCTGGAGCGGGGCAACGAGCAGTACTTC. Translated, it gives CASSPTLERGNEQYF.

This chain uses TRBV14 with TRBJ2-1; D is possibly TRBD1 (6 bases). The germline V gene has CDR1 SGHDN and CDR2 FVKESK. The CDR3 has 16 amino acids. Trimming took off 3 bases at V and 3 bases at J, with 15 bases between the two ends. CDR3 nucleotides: TGTGCCAGCAGCCAGATACCTTGGGACAACTACAATGAGCAGTTCTTC. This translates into CASSQIPWDNYNEQFF.

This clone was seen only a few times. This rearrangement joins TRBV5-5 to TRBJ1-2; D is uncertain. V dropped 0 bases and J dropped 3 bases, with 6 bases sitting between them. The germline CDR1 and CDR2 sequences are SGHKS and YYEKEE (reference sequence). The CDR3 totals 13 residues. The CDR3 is CASSLGGHYGYTF. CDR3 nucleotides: TGTGCCAGCAGCTTGGGCGGCCACTATGGCTACACCTTC. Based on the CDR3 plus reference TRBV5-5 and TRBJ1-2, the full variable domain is DAGVTQSPTHLIKTRGQQVTLRCSPISGHKSVSWYQQVLGQGPQFIFQYYEKEERGRGNFPDRFSARQFPNYSSELNVNALLLGDSALYLCASSLGGHYGYTFGSGTRLTVV.

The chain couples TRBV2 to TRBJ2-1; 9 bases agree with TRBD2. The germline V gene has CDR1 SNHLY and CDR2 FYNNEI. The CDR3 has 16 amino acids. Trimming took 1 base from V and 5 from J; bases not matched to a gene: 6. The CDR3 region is CASSEGPSGDHNEQFF. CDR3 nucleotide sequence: TGTGCCAGCAGTGAAGGGCCTAGCGGGGATCACAATGAGCAGTTCTTC.

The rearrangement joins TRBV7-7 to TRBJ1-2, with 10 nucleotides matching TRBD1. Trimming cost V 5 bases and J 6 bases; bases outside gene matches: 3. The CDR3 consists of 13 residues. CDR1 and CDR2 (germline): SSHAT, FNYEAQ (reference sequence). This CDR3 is CASSNGTGDGYTF. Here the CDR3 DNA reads TGTGCCAGCAGCAACGGGACAGGGGATGGCTACACCTTC.

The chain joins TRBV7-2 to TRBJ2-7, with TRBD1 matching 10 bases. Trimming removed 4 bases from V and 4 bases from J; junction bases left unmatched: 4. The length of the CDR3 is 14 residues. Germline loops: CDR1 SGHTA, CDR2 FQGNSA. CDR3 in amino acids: CASSSGTGVYEQYF. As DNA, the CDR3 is TGTGCCAGCAGCTCCGGGACAGGGGTGTACGAGCAGTACTTC.

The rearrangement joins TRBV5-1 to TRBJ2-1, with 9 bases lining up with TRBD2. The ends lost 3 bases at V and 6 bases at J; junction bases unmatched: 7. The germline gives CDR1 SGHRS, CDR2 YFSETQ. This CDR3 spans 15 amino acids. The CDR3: CASSSGTSLSNEQFF. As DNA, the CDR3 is TGCGCCAGCAGCTCCGGGACTAGCTTATCCAATGAGCAGTTCTTC.

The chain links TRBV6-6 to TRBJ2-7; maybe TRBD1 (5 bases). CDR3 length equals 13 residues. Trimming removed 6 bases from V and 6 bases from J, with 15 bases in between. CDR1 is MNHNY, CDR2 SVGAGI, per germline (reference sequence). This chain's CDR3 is CASRWGSLSEQYF. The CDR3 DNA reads TGTGCCAGCAGGTGGGGCAGCTTGTCCGAGCAGTACTTC.

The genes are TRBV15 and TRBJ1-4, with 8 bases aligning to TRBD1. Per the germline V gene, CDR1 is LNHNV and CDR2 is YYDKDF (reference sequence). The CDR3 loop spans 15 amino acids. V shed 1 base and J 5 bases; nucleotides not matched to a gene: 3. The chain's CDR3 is CATSRVGQDNEKLFF. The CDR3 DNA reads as TGTGCCACCAGCAGAGTGGGACAGGACAATGAAAAACTGTTTTTT. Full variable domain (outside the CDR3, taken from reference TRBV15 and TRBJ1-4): DAMVIQNPRYQVTQFGKPVTLSCSQTLNHNVMYWYQQKSSQAPKLLFHYYDKDFNNEADTPDNFQSRRPNTSFCFLDIRSPGLGDTAMYLCATSRVGQDNEKLFFGSGTQLSVL.

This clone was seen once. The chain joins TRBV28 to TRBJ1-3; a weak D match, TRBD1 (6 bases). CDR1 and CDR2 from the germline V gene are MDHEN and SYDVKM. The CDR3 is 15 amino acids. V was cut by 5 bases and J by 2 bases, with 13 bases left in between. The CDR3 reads CASSPRGYAGNTIYF. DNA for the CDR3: TGTGCCAGCAGTCCCAGGGGATATGCTGGAAACACCATATATTTT. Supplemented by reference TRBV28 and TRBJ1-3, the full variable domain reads DVKVTQSSRYLVKRTGEKVFLECVQDMDHENMFWYRQDPGLGLRLIYFSYDVKMKEKGDIPEGYSVSREKKERFSLILESASTNQTSMYLCASSPRGYAGNTIYFGEGSWLTVV.

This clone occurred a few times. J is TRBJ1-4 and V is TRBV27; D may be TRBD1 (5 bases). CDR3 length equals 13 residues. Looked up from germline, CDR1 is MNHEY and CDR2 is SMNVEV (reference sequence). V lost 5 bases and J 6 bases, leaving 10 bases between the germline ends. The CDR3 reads CASSRGGDEKLFF. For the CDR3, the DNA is TGTGCCAGCAGTCGGGGGGGGGATGAAAAACTGTTTTTT.

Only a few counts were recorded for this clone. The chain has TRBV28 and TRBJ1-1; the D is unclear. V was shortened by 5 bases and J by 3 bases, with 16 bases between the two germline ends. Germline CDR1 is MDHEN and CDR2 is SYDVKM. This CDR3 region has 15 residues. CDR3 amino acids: CASSPVGSADTEAFF. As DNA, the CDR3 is TGTGCCAGCAGTCCCGTTGGGAGTGCGGACACTGAAGCTTTCTTT.

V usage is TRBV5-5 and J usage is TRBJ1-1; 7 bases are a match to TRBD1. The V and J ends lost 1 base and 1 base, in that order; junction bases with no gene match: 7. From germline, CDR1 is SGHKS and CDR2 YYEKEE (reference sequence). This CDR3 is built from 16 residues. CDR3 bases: TGTGCCAGCAGCTTGCGAGGGGGCTTCGAGAACACTGAAGCTTTCTTT. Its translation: CASSLRGGFENTEAFF.

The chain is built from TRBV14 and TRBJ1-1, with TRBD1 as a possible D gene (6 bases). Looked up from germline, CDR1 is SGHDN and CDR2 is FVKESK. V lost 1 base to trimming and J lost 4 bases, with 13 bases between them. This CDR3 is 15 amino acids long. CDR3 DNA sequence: TGTGCCAGCAGCCAAGTCCGAACAGGGAGCACTGAAGCTTTCTTT. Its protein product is CASSQVRTGSTEAFF.

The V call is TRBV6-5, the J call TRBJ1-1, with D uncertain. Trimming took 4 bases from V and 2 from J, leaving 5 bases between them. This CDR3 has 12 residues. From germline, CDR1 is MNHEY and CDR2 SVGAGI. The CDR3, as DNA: TGTGCCAGCAGTTCCCCTAACACTGAAGCTTTCTTT. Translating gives CASSSPNTEAFF.

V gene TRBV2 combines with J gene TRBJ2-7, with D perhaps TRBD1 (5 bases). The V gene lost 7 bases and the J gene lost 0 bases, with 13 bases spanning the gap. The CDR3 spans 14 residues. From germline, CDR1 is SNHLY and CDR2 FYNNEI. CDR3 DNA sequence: TGTGCCAGCAATCAGGCAGGGCCCTCCTACGAGCAGTACTTC. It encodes CASNQAGPSYEQYF.

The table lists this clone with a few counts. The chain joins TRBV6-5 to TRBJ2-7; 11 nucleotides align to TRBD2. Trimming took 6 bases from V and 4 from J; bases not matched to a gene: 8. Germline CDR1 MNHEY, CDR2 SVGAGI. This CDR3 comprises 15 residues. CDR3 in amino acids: CASSVLGLAGYEQYF. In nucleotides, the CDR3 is TGTGCCAGCAGCGTCCTAGGACTAGCGGGTTACGAGCAGTACTTC.